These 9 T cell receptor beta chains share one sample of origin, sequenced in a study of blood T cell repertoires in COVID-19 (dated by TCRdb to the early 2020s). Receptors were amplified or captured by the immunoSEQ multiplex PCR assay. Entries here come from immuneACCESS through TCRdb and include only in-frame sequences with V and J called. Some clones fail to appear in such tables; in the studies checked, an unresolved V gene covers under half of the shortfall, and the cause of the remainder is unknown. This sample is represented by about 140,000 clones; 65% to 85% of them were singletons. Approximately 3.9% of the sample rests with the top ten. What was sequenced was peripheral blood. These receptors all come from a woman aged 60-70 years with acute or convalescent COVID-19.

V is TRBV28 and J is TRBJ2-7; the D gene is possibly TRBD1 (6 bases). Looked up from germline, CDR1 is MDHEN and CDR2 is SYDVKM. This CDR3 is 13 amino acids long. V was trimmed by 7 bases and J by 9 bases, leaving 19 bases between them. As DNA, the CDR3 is TGTGCCAGCAACCCTAGCCCTACAGGGCGGCAGTACTTC. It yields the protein CASNPSPTGRQYF.

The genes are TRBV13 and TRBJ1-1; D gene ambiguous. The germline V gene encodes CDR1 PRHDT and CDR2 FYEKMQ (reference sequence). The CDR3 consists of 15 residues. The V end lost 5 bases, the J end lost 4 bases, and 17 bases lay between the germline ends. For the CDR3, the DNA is TGTGCCAGCAGCCCAGCGGGCGGGAGGTCCACTGAAGCTTTCTTT. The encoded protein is CASSPAGGRSTEAFF.

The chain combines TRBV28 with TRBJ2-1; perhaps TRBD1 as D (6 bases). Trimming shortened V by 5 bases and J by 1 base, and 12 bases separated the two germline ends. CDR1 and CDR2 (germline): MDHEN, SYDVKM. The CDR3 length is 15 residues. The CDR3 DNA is TGTGCCAGCAGTCCCCCGACAGGTTCCTACAATGAGCAGTTCTTC. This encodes CASSPPTGSYNEQFF.

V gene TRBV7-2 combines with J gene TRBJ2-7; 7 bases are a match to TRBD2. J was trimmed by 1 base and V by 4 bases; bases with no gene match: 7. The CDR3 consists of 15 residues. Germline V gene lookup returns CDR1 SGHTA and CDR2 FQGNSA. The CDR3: CASSSHGGGSYEQYF. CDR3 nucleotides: TGTGCCAGCAGCTCCCATGGGGGGGGGTCCTACGAGCAGTACTTC.

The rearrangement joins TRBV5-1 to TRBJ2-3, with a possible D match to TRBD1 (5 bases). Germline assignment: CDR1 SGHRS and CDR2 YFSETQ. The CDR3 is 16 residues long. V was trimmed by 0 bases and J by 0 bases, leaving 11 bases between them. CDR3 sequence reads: CASSLEQGRSTDTQYF. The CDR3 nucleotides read TGCGCCAGCAGCTTGGAGCAGGGAAGAAGCACAGATACGCAGTATTTT.

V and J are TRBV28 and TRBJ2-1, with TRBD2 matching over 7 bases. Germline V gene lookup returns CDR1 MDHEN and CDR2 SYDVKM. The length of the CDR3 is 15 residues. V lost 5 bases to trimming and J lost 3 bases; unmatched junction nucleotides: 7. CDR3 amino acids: CASSQPGGGYNEQFF. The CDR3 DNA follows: TGTGCCAGCAGTCAACCTGGGGGGGGCTACAATGAGCAGTTCTTC.

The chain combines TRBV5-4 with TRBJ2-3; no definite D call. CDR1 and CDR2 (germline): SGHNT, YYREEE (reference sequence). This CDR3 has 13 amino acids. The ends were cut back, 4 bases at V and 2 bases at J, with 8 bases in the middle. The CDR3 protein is CASSPSNTDTQYF. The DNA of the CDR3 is TGTGCCAGCAGCCCATCTAACACAGATACGCAGTATTTT. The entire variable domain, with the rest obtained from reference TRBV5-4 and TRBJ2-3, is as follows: ETGVTQSPTHLIKTRGQQVTLRCSSQSGHNTVSWYQQALGQGPQFIFQYYREEENGRGNFPPRFSGLQFPNYSSELNVNALELDDSALYLCASSPSNTDTQYFGPGTRLTVL.

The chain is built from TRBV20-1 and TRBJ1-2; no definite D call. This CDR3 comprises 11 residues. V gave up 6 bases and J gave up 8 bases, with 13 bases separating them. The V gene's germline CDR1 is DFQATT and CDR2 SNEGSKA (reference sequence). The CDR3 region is CSAWMGGGYTF. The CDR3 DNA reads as TGCAGTGCCTGGATGGGAGGCGGCTACACCTTC.

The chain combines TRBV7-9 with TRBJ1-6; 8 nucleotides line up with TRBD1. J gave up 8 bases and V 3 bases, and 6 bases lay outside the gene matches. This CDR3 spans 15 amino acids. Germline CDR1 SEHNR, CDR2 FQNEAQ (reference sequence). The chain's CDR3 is CASSFPQGAHSPLHF. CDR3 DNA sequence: TGTGCCAGCAGCTTTCCTCAGGGGGCGCATTCACCCCTCCACTTT.